Described below is a single T cell receptor beta chain sequence and its context. A sample-barcoded 5' primer and a J-beta primer mix were used in a second PCR of roughly 7 to 11 cycles. Each cDNA molecule was tagged by a template-switch adaptor that had 12 random nucleotides. TCRdb reprocessed the 5' RACE reads with MiXCR, giving one entry per CDR3 protein. The sample lists roughly 1.5 million distinct CDR3 sequences, under 55% occurring once. This sample is drawn from a study of blood T cells in healthy people across ages. Trimming took 1 base from V and 3 from J, leaving 16 bases between them. The length of the CDR3 is 18 residues. Germline CDR1 reads MNHNS; CDR2 reads SASEGT.

The J gene is TRBJ1-6, the V gene TRBV6-1, with D hard to call. Material for sequencing was blood. The sequence was obtained from a woman between 18 and 29 years old in good health. CDR3 in DNA: TGTGCCAGCAGTGAAGAAAGTGGGGTTGGAGACTATAATTCACCCCTCCACTTT. Its translation is CASSEESGVGDYNSPLHF.